This entry concerns a single T cell receptor (beta chain). What it binds is unknown. For TCR beta, libraries came from iRepertoire HTBI primers and Arm-PCR of CDR3 regions. Authors' methods: Across samples, 60 to 75 TRBV and 14 TRBJ segments were found. Each CDR3 protein is one row after TCRdb ran MiXCR on the multiplex PCR reads. TCRdb, not the original authors, processed these V and J calls. The top ten hold 28% of the sample, which has a few hundred thousand distinct CDR3 sequences, roughly 20% seen once. Sample time point: persistent/refractory GD, antithyroid drugs over 5 years with positive TRAb. From PBMCs, RNA was extracted and then used to make the TCR library. Each patient gave approximately 9.2 milliliters of EDTA-anticoagulated peripheral blood. The data derive from a study of regulatory T cells in long-lasting Graves disease. Study-level points and caveats: New patients shared fewer public clonotypes (roughly 1,000) than persistent patients did (about 3,000).

V was shortened by 5 bases and J by 2 bases, with 19 bases between the two germline ends. The CDR3 loop spans 16 amino acids. The germline gives CDR1 SGHTA, CDR2 FQGNSA. This receptor was taken from a middle-aged woman with Graves disease. The input for sequencing was peripheral blood mononuclear cells (PBMCs), taken when the disease was refractory, from a patient treated with antithyroid drugs. This rearrangement joins TRBV7-2 to TRBJ2-7, with D tentatively TRBD2 (5 bases). The CDR3: CASSPSAGSGTYEQYF. In DNA, the CDR3 is TGTGCCAGCAGCCCGAGCGCCGGCAGCGGAACCTACGAGCAGTACTTC.